A selection of T cell receptor beta chains follows, all from one sample in a study of long-term antiretroviral therapy in people with HIV. TCRdb's copy holds only in-frame clones and misses some; the assay was immunoSEQ multiplex PCR. The profile shows 20,000 to 25,000 clones, over 75% of them singletons. Sequencing was performed on unsorted PBMCs, taken 1.5 years after starting antiretroviral therapy. The receptors shown here come from a man aged 25-40 years with HIV. Both conserved end residues are part of each CDR3. The D gene is left open where the match is weak. For some rows the clone size is stated as once, few or many, or as a class when expanded; others skip it.

>TRBV7-2|TRBJ1-3|.|.
CASSSGRVSGNTIYF
TGTGCCAGCAGCTCCGGCCGGGTCTCTGGAAACACCATATATTTT
>TRBV15|TRBJ1-1|.|.
CATSRAILPGRTEAFF
TGTGCCACCAGCAGAGCCATTCTCCCAGGGAGGACTGAAGCTTTCTTT
>TRBV7-2|TRBJ2-1|TRBD2|.
CASSRPLRASGSSYNEQFF
TGTGCCAGCAGCCGCCCCCTCAGGGCTAGCGGGTCCTCCTACAATGAGCAGTTCTTC
>TRBV7-2|TRBJ1-6|TRBD1|.
CASSFYGTGSNSPLHF
TGTGCCAGCAGCTTTTACGGGACAGGGTCTAATTCACCCCTCCACTTT
>TRBV28|TRBJ2-3|.|.
CASSSSDTQYF
TGTGCCAGCAGTTCCTCGGATACGCAGTATTTT
>TRBV10-3|TRBJ2-7|TRBD1|.
CAISVGQGLDSYEQYF
TGTGCCATCAGTGTAGGACAGGGTCTTGACTCCTACGAGCAGTACTTC
>TRBV11-2|TRBJ2-7|.|few
CASSFGLTYEQYF
TGTGCCAGCAGCTTTGGGCTTACCTACGAGCAGTACTTC
>TRBV6-5|TRBJ1-5|.|.
CASSYTQNQPQHF
TGTGCCAGCAGTTACACACAGAATCAGCCCCAGCATTTT
>TRBV5-1|TRBJ1-4|TRBD1|.
CASSLGTGGATNEKLFF
TGCGCCAGCAGCTTAGGGACAGGGGGAGCAACTAATGAAAAACTGTTTTTT
>TRBV7-9|TRBJ1-4|.|.
CASSQGTMNEKLFF
TGTGCCAGCAGCCAAGGGACAATGAATGAAAAACTGTTTTTT
>TRBV29-1|TRBJ1-1|TRBD1|.
CSAQAQTGVTEAFF
TGCAGCGCCCAGGCGCAGACAGGGGTGACTGAAGCTTTCTTT
>TRBV29-1|TRBJ2-3|.|.
CSAKYRDFGTDTQYF
TGCAGCGCCAAATACCGGGACTTCGGCACAGATACGCAGTATTTT
>TRBV28|TRBJ1-2|TRBD1|.
CASSLNRGHGYTF
TGTGCCAGCAGTTTAAACAGGGGGCATGGCTACACCTTC
>TRBV7-2|TRBJ2-7|.|.
CASSLGSVLGGEQYF
TGTGCCAGCAGCTTAGGGAGCGTCCTGGGTGGCGAGCAGTACTTC
>TRBV7-2|TRBJ2-1|TRBD2|few
CASSQTSGPYNEQFF
TGTGCCAGCAGCCAGACTAGCGGCCCCTACAATGAGCAGTTCTTC
>TRBV5-1|TRBJ2-2|TRBD1|.
CASSLNTQGAGELFF
TGCGCCAGCAGCTTGAATACACAGGGGGCCGGGGAGCTGTTTTTT
>TRBV6-5|TRBJ2-7|TRBD1|.
CASSPHRGAYEQYF
TGTGCCAGCAGTCCCCACAGGGGTGCCTACGAGCAGTACTTC
>TRBV19|TRBJ2-2|TRBD2|.
CASRSSGAGELFF
TGTGCCAGTCGATCTAGCGGCGCGGGGGAGCTGTTTTTT
>TRBV6-5|TRBJ1-2|TRBD1|.
CAIRTGETDGYTF
TGTGCCATCCGGACAGGAGAGACCGATGGCTACACCTTC
>TRBV5-1|TRBJ2-5|TRBD2|.
CASSLEFGGAQTQYF
TGCGCCAGCAGCTTGGAATTCGGGGGGGCGCAGACCCAGTACTTC
>TRBV6-1|TRBJ1-3|.|.
CASSGTVEYGNTIYF
TGTGCCAGCAGTGGGACCGTAGAGTATGGAAACACCATATATTTT
>TRBV5-4|TRBJ2-3|.|once
CASSPDSFTDTQYF
TGTGCCAGCAGCCCTGACAGCTTCACAGATACGCAGTATTTT
>TRBV2|TRBJ1-4|TRBD1|.
CAGNTGGGNEKLFF
TGTGCCGGGAATACAGGGGGAGGTAATGAAAAACTGTTTTTT